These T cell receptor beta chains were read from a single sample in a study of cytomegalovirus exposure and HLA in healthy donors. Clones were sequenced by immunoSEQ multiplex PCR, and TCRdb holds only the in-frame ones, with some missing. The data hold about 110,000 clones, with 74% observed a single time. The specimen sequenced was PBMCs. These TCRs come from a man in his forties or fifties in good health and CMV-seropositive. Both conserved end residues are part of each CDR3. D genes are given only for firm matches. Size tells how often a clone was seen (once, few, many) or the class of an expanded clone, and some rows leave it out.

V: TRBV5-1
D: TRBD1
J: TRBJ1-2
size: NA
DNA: TGCGCCAGCAGCGGGACAGGGCAAGCCTATGGCTACACCTTC
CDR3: CASSGTGQAYGYTF

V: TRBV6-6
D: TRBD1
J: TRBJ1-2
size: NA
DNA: TGTGCCATAACCCCACGCCCGGACAGGGGGAATGGCTACACCTTC
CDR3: CAITPRPDRGNGYTF

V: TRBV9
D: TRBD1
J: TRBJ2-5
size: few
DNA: TGTGCCAGCAGCATGGGGGACAGGGGAGAGAAGACCCAGTACTTC
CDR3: CASSMGDRGEKTQYF

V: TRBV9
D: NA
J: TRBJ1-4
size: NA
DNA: TGTGCCAGCAGCGCAGGAACAGGGCTTTCAAAGGAAAAACTGTTTTTT
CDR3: CASSAGTGLSKEKLFF

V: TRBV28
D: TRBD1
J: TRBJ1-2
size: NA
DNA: TGTGCCAGCAGTTTATCCGGGACAGTTACTTATGGCTACACCTTC
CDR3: CASSLSGTVTYGYTF

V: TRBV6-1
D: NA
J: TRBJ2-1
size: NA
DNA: TGTGCCAGCAGTGAAGGTGTCGGGAATGAGCAGTTCTTC
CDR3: CASSEGVGNEQFF

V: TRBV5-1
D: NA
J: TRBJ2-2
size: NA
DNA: TGCGCCAGCAGCTTGGCAGCCCAACGGGGTACCGGGGAGCTGTTTTTT
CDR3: CASSLAAQRGTGELFF

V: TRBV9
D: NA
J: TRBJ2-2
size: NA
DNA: TGTGCCAGCAGTCTTTCCGCGGGGCGAAGGACCGGGGAGCTGTTTTTT
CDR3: CASSLSAGRRTGELFF

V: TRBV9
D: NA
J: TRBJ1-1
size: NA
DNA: TGTGCCAGCAGCGTATCCGGACAGAACACTGAAGCTTTCTTT
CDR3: CASSVSGQNTEAFF

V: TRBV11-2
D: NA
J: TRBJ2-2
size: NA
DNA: TGTGCCAGCAGCTATGACAACCTGAACACCGGGGAGCTGTTTTTT
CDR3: CASSYDNLNTGELFF

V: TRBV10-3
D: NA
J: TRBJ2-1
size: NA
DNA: TGTGCCATCAGTGAACAGGTCTCCTACAATGAGCAGTTCTTC
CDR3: CAISEQVSYNEQFF

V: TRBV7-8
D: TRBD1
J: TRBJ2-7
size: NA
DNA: TGTGCCAGCAGCTTCCACGACAGGGTCTCCTACGAGCAGTACTTC
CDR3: CASSFHDRVSYEQYF

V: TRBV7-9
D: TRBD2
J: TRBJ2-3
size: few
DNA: TGTGCCAGCAGCTTAGACCCAGCGGGAGGGGCAGATACGCAGTATTTT
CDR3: CASSLDPAGGADTQYF

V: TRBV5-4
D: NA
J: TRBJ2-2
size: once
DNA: TGTGCCAGCAGCTTGGGGGTGACTAGGGGCACCGGGGAGCTGTTTTTT
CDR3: CASSLGVTRGTGELFF

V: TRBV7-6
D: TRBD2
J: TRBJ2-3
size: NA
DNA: TGTGCCAGCAGCTCCTACCGGCGGGGGGGCAGTACGCAGTATTTT
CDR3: CASSSYRRGGSTQYF

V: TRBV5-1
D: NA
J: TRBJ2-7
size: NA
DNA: TGCGCCAGCAGCTTGGGGGGGGACGCTACCTACGAGCAGTACTTC
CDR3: CASSLGGDATYEQYF

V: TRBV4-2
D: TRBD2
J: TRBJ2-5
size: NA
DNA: TGTGCCAGCAGCCAAGAAGGTGGCGGGAGGGCCGGGGAGACCCAGTACTTC
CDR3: CASSQEGGGRAGETQYF

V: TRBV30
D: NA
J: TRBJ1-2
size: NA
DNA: TGTGCCTGGAGTGAAGCCGCCAGGGTGGGCTATGGCTACACCTTC
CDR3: CAWSEAARVGYGYTF

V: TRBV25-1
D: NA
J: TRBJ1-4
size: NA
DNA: TGTGCCAGCAGTCCGGTAATTGCAACTAATGAAAAACTGTTTTTT
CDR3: CASSPVIATNEKLFF

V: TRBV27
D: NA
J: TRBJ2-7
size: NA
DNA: TGTGCCAGCAGTTTACGGGACAGCGCTGCGGGAGAGCAGTACTTC
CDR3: CASSLRDSAAGEQYF

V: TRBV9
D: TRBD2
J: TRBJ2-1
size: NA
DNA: TGTGCCAGCAGCGTAGACAGCGGGGCCTACAATGAGCAGTTCTTC
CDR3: CASSVDSGAYNEQFF

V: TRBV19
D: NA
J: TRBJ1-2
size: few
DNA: TGTGCCAGTACCCCCCGTGGGAGAGGCTACACCTTC
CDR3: CASTPRGRGYTF

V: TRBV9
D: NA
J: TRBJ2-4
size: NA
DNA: TGTGCCAGCAGCCCTCCGGGTTCAGCCAAAAACATTCAGTACTTC
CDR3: CASSPPGSAKNIQYF

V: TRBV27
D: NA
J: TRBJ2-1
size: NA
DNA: TGTGCCAGCAGCGGAGGTTACAATGAGCAGTTCTTC
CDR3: CASSGGYNEQFF

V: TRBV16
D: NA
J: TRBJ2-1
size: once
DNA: TGTGCCAGCAGCCAATCGAGAGATGAGCAGTTCTTC
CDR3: CASSQSRDEQFF

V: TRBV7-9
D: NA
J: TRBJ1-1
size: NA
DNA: TGTGCCAGCAGCTTACAAGACAGCTACACTGAAGCTTTCTTT
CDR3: CASSLQDSYTEAFF

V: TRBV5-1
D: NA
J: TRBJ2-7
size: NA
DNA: TGCGCCAGCAGCTTGATCCCGGCAGGGGCCTACGAGCAGTACTTC
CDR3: CASSLIPAGAYEQYF

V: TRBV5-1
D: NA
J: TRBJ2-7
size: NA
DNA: TGCGCCAGCGGGACTGACCACTCCTACGAGCAGTACTTC
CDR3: CASGTDHSYEQYF

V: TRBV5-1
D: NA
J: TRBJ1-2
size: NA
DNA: TGCGCCAGCGGGCAGAACACTAACTATGGCTACACCTTC
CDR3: CASGQNTNYGYTF

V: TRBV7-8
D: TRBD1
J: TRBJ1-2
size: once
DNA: TGTGCCAGCAGCTTACCAGGGGGAGGCTATGGCTACACCTTC
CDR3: CASSLPGGGYGYTF

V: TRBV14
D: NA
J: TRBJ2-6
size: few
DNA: TGTGCCAGCAGCCTGCCCGGAATCTCTGGGGCCAACGGCCTGACTTTC
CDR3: CASSLPGISGANGLTF

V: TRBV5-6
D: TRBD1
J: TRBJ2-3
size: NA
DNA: TGTGCCAGCAGCTCAGGGACAGGGGCGGCAGATACGCAGTATTTT
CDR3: CASSSGTGAADTQYF

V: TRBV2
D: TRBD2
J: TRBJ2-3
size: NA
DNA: TGTGCCAGCAGTGAAGGAGCGGGAAGGAGTGCAGATACGCAGTATTTT
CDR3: CASSEGAGRSADTQYF